The sequence of this T cell receptor (beta chain) was determined in a study of blood T cell repertoires in COVID-19. Repertoires were generated with immunoSEQ multiplex PCR, while TCRdb's copy carries only in-frame clones and drops some. The sample carries more than 50,000 clones, more than 75% recorded once. The CDR3 spans 13 residues. V lost 3 bases and J lost 7, with 13 bases in between. In germline, CDR1 is SGDLS, CDR2 YYNGEE. This TCR derives from a human donor in a cohort sampled during active COVID-19. The sequenced sample consisted of peripheral blood. The V and J genes are TRBV9 and TRBJ2-5, with D possibly TRBD2 on 5 matching bases. CDR3: CASSDLVRGTQYF. The CDR3 bases are TGTGCCAGCAGCGACCTAGTACGGGGGACCCAGTACTTC.